Below, 20 T cell receptor beta chains from the same sample are listed, as sequenced in a study of blood T cell repertoires in COVID-19 (dated by TCRdb to about 2020). Library method: the immunoSEQ multiplex PCR assay. TCRdb took this table from immuneACCESS and kept in-frame rearrangements with V and J called. Such tables lack part of the clones; where checked against another copy, unresolved V genes explain under half of the gap, and the rest is unexplained. Recorded for this sample are about 85,000 clones; about 80% of them occurred a single time. Around 6.5% of the sample is in the top ten clones. Input material: peripheral blood. The receptor source for this set is a man aged 55 to 70 with acute or convalescent COVID-19.

This chain joins TRBV7-9 and TRBJ1-2; TRBD1 might be the D (5 bases). Germline V gene data show CDR1 as SEHNR and CDR2 as FQNEAQ (reference sequence). There are 16 residues in the CDR3. Between the trimmed V and J ends, which lost 0 bases and 8 bases, there was a span of 19 bases. The CDR3 sequence is CASSLALGQGRGGYTF. Here the CDR3 DNA reads TGTGCCAGCAGCTTAGCGTTGGGTCAGGGTAGAGGCGGCTACACCTTC. Filled out from reference TRBV7-9 and TRBJ1-2, the complete variable domain reads DTGVSQNPRHKITKRGQNVTFRCDPISEHNRLYWYRQTLGQGPEFLTYFQNEAQLEKSRLLSDRFSAERPKGSFSTLEIQRTEQGDSAMYLCASSLALGQGRGGYTFGSGTRLTVV.

The rearrangement links TRBV9 to TRBJ1-2; no definite D call. The CDR3 is 13 amino acids. V was shortened by 3 bases and J by 0 bases, with 6 bases between the two germline ends. Germline V gene data show CDR1 as SGDLS and CDR2 as YYNGEE. The CDR3 nucleotides are TGTGCCAGCAGCGCCCAGGCTAACTATGGCTACACCTTC. It codes for CASSAQANYGYTF.

The CDR3 sequence: CASTQTGELFF. The CDR3 nucleotides are TGTGCCAGCACCCAAACCGGGGAGCTGTTTTTT. The chain joins TRBV12-3 or TRBV12-4 to TRBJ2-2; D call uncertain. Trimming took off 7 bases at V and 5 bases at J, with 5 bases between the two ends. The CDR3 contains 11 residues.

The genes are TRBV4-2 and TRBJ1-1, with a possible D match to TRBD1 (5 bases). Trimming cost V 3 bases and J 0 bases, with 11 bases left between them. This CDR3 comprises 15 residues. Germline CDR1 reads LGHNA; CDR2 reads YNFKEQ. This chain's CDR3 is CASSHPSGLNTEAFF. The CDR3 region has the DNA TGTGCCAGCAGCCATCCTTCAGGGTTGAACACTGAAGCTTTCTTT.

This sequence joins TRBV7-9 and TRBJ1-2; D remains unclear. Germline CDR1 SEHNR, CDR2 FQNEAQ (reference sequence). The length of the CDR3 is 12 residues. Trimming removed 5 bases at V and 6 bases at J, with 10 bases between. CDR3 nucleotides: TGTGCCAGCAGCCCGGATGGAGATGGCTACACCTTC. Its protein product is CASSPDGDGYTF.

The rearrangement uses TRBV6-5 and TRBJ2-3, with unresolved D. This CDR3 spans 14 amino acids. Germline CDR1 reads MNHEY; CDR2 reads SVGAGI. The V end lost 4 bases, the J end lost 1 base, and 9 bases lay between the germline ends. For the CDR3, the DNA is TGTGCCAGCAGTTTCGCCCGGGGCACAGATACGCAGTATTTT. Encoded protein: CASSFARGTDTQYF.

V gene TRBV24-1 combines with J gene TRBJ2-1, with D hard to call. Germline CDR1 KGHDR, CDR2 SFDVKD. This CDR3 is 17 amino acids long. Trimming took off 3 bases at V and 0 bases at J, with 14 bases between the two ends. The CDR3 DNA reads as TGTGCCACCAGTGATACCCGTGCGGCGAGCTCCTACAATGAGCAGTTCTTC. It specifies CATSDTRAASSYNEQFF.

The chain links TRBV2 to TRBJ1-3; D gene unclear. CDR1 and CDR2 from the germline V gene are SNHLY and FYNNEI. V was shortened by 8 bases and J by 0 bases, with 14 bases between the two germline ends. The CDR3 contains 15 residues. Written as DNA, the CDR3 is TGTGCCAGCTTCGGTCTGTCTGTCTCTGGAAACACCATATATTTT. Its protein product is CASFGLSVSGNTIYF.

The chain is built from TRBV25-1 and TRBJ1-2; TRBD1 might be the D (5 bases). V dropped 1 base and J dropped 2 bases, with 14 bases sitting between them. Germline V gene sequence: CDR1 MGHDK, CDR2 SYGVNS. The CDR3 loop spans 16 amino acids. As DNA, the CDR3 is TGTGCCAGCAGTGAATTGTCGAAAGGGGCCAACTATGGCTACACCTTC. This encodes CASSELSKGANYGYTF.

CDR3 in amino acids: CASRPGANTGELFF. In DNA, the CDR3 is TGTGCCAGCAGGCCGGGAGCAAACACCGGGGAGCTGTTTTTT. The gene calls are TRBV6-5 and TRBJ2-2; tentatively, D is TRBD2 (6 bases). The germline CDR1 and CDR2 sequences are MNHEY and SVGAGI. CDR3 length: 14 residues. V was cut by 6 bases and J by 2 bases, with 10 bases left in between.

The chain combines TRBV11-2 with TRBJ1-6; D remains unclear. Trimming took 0 bases from V and 4 from J, leaving 7 bases between them. CDR3 size: 15 residues. Germline loops: CDR1 SGHAT, CDR2 FQNNGV. The DNA for the CDR3 is TGTGCCAGCAGCTTAGAGCAGTTGTATAATTCACCCCTCCACTTT. This sequence encodes CASSLEQLYNSPLHF. Using reference TRBV11-2 and TRBJ1-6 for the parts outside the CDR3, the full variable domain is EAGVAQSPRYKIIEKRQSVAFWCNPISGHATLYWYQQILGQGPKLLIQFQNNGVVDDSQLPKDRFSAERLKGVDSTLKIQPAKLEDSAVYLCASSLEQLYNSPLHFGNGTRLTVT.

The chain's CDR3 is CAISEDSLSYGYTF. CDR3 coding DNA: TGTGCCATCAGTGAAGACAGCCTGTCCTATGGCTACACCTTC. The V gene is TRBV10-3, the J gene TRBJ1-2; D is possibly TRBD1 (5 bases). CDR3 length: 14 residues. Germline loops: CDR1 ENHRY, CDR2 SYGVKD. Trimming took 3 bases from V and 4 from J, leaving 12 bases between them.

The CDR3 region is CASSAPGQANYGYTF. As DNA, the CDR3 is TGTGCCAGCAGCGCCCCGGGACAGGCTAACTATGGCTACACCTTC. V gene TRBV9 combines with J gene TRBJ1-2, with TRBD1 matching over 8 bases. CDR1 and CDR2 from the germline V gene are SGDLS and YYNGEE. This CDR3 has 15 amino acids. Unmatched junction bases numbered 4, after V lost 3 bases and J lost 0 bases.

This clone was observed a handful of times. The chain combines TRBV27 with TRBJ1-5; TRBD1 matches at 10 bases. From germline, CDR1 is MNHEY and CDR2 SMNVEV (reference sequence). CDR3 size: 14 residues. With V trimmed by 10 bases and J by 3 bases, 6 bases remained unmatched. The CDR3 region is CAIGTGDLNQPQHF. For the CDR3, the DNA is TGTGCCATCGGGACAGGGGACCTCAATCAGCCCCAGCATTTT.

This clone occurred a few times. The chain is built from TRBV28 and TRBJ1-6, with D perhaps matching TRBD1 (5 bases). Germline assignment: CDR1 MDHEN and CDR2 SYDVKM. The CDR3 is 16 residues long. V was cut by 3 bases and J by 7 bases, with 16 bases left in between. The CDR3: CASSFISGAKNSPLHF. The CDR3, as DNA: TGTGCCAGCAGTTTCATTAGTGGGGCCAAGAATTCACCCCTCCACTTT.

The V call is TRBV27, the J call TRBJ2-5, with 15 bases fitting TRBD2. Germline V gene data show CDR1 as MNHEY and CDR2 as SMNVEV (reference sequence). The CDR3 loop spans 19 amino acids. The V gene end was trimmed by 5 bases and the J gene end by 7 bases; junction bases not matched to a gene: 17. The CDR3 DNA reads TGTGCCAGCAGTGCCCGCGCCGGGACTAGCGGGGGGTCGCGGGGGACCCAGTACTTC. Residues: CASSARAGTSGGSRGTQYF.

V and J are TRBV9 and TRBJ1-2; D might be TRBD1 (6 bases). This CDR3 is 13 amino acids long. V lost 4 bases and J lost 4, with 11 bases in between. Germline CDR1 SGDLS, CDR2 YYNGEE. Here the CDR3 DNA reads TGTGCCAGCAGCCCTGGACAGACCTATGGCTACACCTTC. Protein product: CASSPGQTYGYTF.

The chain employs TRBV5-1 and TRBJ1-1; the D is unclear. This CDR3 comprises 13 residues. With 8 bases removed from V and 4 bases from J, the gap between germline ends came to 15 bases. The germline V gene has CDR1 SGHRS and CDR2 YFSETQ. In nucleotides, the CDR3 is TGCGCCAGTAGAGCGGAGGAGAGCACTGAAGCTTTCTTT. Its translation: CASRAEESTEAFF.

This sequence joins TRBV10-1 and TRBJ2-3, with a weak D call TRBD1 (6 bases). The CDR3 covers 14 residues. Trimming removed 5 bases from V and 2 bases from J, with 11 bases in between. CDR1 and CDR2 from the germline V gene are WNHNN and SYGVQD (reference sequence). The CDR3 region is CASSLDRPTDTQYF. The CDR3 DNA reads as TGCGCCAGCAGTCTTGACAGGCCCACAGATACGCAGTATTTT.

This clone was seen a single time. The chain combines TRBV2 with TRBJ1-2; TRBD1 agrees at 7 bases. The CDR3 runs 14 residues. Germline V gives CDR1 SNHLY, CDR2 FYNNEI. V shed 4 bases, J shed 4 bases, and the junction held 6 bases outside the gene matches. The CDR3 is CASSGRDRAYGYTF. CDR3 DNA sequence: TGTGCCAGCAGTGGACGGGACAGAGCCTATGGCTACACCTTC.